The table lists the clone carrying this TCR beta chain with a count of one. Within the sample, other DNA sequences also encode this same CDR3. This CDR3 comprises 13 residues. The V gene end was trimmed by 4 bases and the J gene end by 4 bases; junction bases not matched to a gene: 0. Germline loops: CDR1 LGHDT, CDR2 YNNKEL (reference sequence). In the original analysis: For nucleated cells, counts were estimated from reference gene primer amplification. The table came from immunoSEQ multiplex PCR; TCRdb's copy has only in-frame clones and leaves some out. That table gives V, J and clone size, and the DNA gave D and trimming. The sample consists of 150,000 to 200,000 clones, about 85% of them appearing once. These data are taken from a study of blood T cell repertoires in COVID-19. Study-level background: The United States, Italy and Spain supplied acute and convalescent COVID-19 samples. The cDNA or gDNA used as material had been derived from T cells, B-cell-depleted T cells, or PBMCs.

This receptor was obtained from a man aged 60 to 75 with active or convalescent COVID-19. Material for sequencing was peripheral blood. The chain has TRBV3-1 (or the pseudogene TRBV3-2) and TRBJ1-5; 8 bases line up with TRBD1. The CDR3 DNA reads as TGTGCCAGCAGCCGGACAGGGAATCAGCCCCAGCATTTT. This codes for CASSRTGNQPQHF.